Listed below are T cell receptor beta chains from one sample, sequenced in a study. MiXCR, applied by TCRdb to the 5' RACE reads, yields one record per CDR3 protein. This table has nearly 55,000 distinct CDR3 sequences, around 25% appearing once. The material sequenced was tumor-infiltrating naive CD4+ T cells sorted from the breast tumor. Receptors originate from a female donor with breast cancer. The CDR3 runs from the conserved cysteine through the conserved F or W. The size field is filled for only some rows; it gives once, few, many or a size class.

v_call,clone_size,j_call,cdr3_aa
TRBV5-1,few,TRBJ2-1,CASSLLSLAGNEQFF
TRBV6-6,many,TRBJ1-1,CASSPNRGRPEAFF
TRBV5-5,few,TRBJ1-2,CASSSAGQGNYGYTF
TRBV12-3/TRBV12-4,few,TRBJ2-7,CASSLTGVRRNEQYF
TRBV6-5,-,TRBJ1-1,CASSYSPGNTEAFF
TRBV20-1,few,TRBJ1-5,CSAILDRNQPQHF
TRBV12-3/TRBV12-4,-,TRBJ1-4,CASSRNNEKLFF
TRBV28,few,TRBJ2-1,CASRDLSGSYNEQFF
TRBV6-5,few,TRBJ1-1,CASSEIAGDTEAFF
TRBV20-1,many,TRBJ1-6,CSASTGGFPRSPLHF
TRBV4-2,few,TRBJ2-3,CASSQAAAGGSTDTQYF
TRBV4-1,many,TRBJ2-7,CASSPGNWRRERTYEQYF
TRBV7-8,-,TRBJ2-2,CASQGQGNTGELFF
TRBV5-1,-,TRBJ2-7,CASSLEGTRGEQYF
TRBV20-1,many,TRBJ2-1,CSSSGRIYNEQFF
TRBV7-2,few,TRBJ2-5,CASSLVPIEGETQYF
TRBV6-6,-,TRBJ2-6,CASSYFGQNPSGANVLTF
TRBV27,few,TRBJ1-2,CASTMTGGAPNYGYTF
TRBV7-6,few,TRBJ1-1,CASSLGSHRNTEAFF
TRBV30,few,TRBJ2-7,CAWSRGQDYEQYF
TRBV5-1,-,TRBJ2-2,CASEGFSTGELFF
TRBV6-2/TRBV6-3,-,TRBJ2-7,CASSPDSGPYEQYF
TRBV6-2/TRBV6-3,medium-sized,TRBJ2-7,CASKQRDHEQYF
TRBV7-2,-,TRBJ2-2,CASSPEGRMNTGELFF